This T cell receptor beta chain was observed in a study of vaccination and CD4 T cells after COVID-19. About the study: The convalescent group had six males, four females, seven Caucasians, two Asians, one multiracial. Whole-study results and caveats: Convalescent patients gained a median about 85% of their reactive clones only post-vaccination.

V was trimmed by 5 bases and J by 1 base, leaving 16 bases between them. The CDR3 has 15 amino acids. Germline-derived CDR1 and CDR2 are DFQATT and SNEGSKA (reference sequence). Cultured CD4+ T-cell DNA underwent Oncomine TCR Beta short-read sequencing. Genomic DNA was drawn out of CD4+ T cells grown in culture. One entry per CDR3 protein results from TCRdb running MiXCR on the PCR reads. The profile shows about 14,000 distinct CDR3 sequences, 45% to 55% of them singletons. Comment on this clonotype: As yet, its antigen is unknown.

Described treatment: roughly ten-day PBMC culture with coronavirus spike peptide pools or control peptides (ViraFEST assay). Peptide pools at approximately 9.1 ug/ml and IL-2 at 10 IU/ml were added to cultures of 1.5 million to 2.5 million PBMCs per well. This clonotype originated in a human donor who had recovered from COVID-19. V gene TRBV20-1 combines with J gene TRBJ2-3, with unresolved D. Sequencing was done on a sample of CD4+ T cells from blood, cultured in vitro. DNA for the CDR3: TGCAGTGCTTCGCCCGGGTCCGAACGCACAGATACGCAGTATTTT. Protein: CSASPGSERTDTQYF.